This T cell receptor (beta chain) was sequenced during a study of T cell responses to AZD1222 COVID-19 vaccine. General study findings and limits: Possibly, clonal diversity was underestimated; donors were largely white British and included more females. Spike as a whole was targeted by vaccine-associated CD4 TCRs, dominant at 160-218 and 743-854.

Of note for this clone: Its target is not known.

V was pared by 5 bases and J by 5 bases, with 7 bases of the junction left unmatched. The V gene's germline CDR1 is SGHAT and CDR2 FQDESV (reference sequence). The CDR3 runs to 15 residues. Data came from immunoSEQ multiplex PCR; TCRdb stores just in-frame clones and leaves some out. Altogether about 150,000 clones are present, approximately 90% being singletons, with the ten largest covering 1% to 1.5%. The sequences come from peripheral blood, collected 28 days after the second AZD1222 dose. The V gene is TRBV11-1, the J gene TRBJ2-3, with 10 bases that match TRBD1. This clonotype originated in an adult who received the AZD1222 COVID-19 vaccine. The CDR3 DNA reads TGTGCCAGCAGCCCGACAGGGGGCCGAGGAGATACGCAGTATTTT. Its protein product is CASSPTGGRGDTQYF.